This T cell receptor (beta chain) is from a study of Ad26.COV2.S vaccination and SARS-CoV-2 variants. Treatment denoted: around 19 received Ad26.COV2.S at low or high dose, single or two shots; about five received placebo; per-sample allocation not given. After the first vaccine or placebo injection, samples were drawn on day 63. Per the germline V gene, CDR1 is MDHEN and CDR2 is SYDVKM. The CDR3 totals 16 residues. The ends lost 1 base at V and 3 bases at J; junction bases unmatched: 6. Measured with immunoSEQ multiplex PCR; TCRdb has only the in-frame clones, and not every one. In the table there are around 340,000 clones, about nine tenths of which are singletons.

V usage is TRBV28 and J usage is TRBJ2-1; 7 bases align to TRBD2. The sequencing here drew on peripheral blood, taken in a trial of Ad26.COV2.S vaccine versus placebo. This receptor was identified in a person between 18 and 60 years old who received the Ad26.COV2.S COVID-19 vaccine or a placebo. This chain's CDR3 is CASSLLRGSGYNEQFF. The CDR3 DNA follows: TGTGCCAGCAGTTTATTGCGCGGGAGCGGCTACAATGAGCAGTTCTTC. The whole variable domain, filled in from reference TRBV28 and TRBJ2-1, reads DVKVTQSSRYLVKRTGEKVFLECVQDMDHENMFWYRQDPGLGLRLIYFSYDVKMKEKGDIPEGYSVSREKKERFSLILESASTNQTSMYLCASSLLRGSGYNEQFFGPGTRLTVL.